This T cell receptor beta chain was sequenced for a study of cytomegalovirus exposure and HLA in healthy donors. Primers: 60 Vbeta forward and 13 Jbeta reverse. Produced via immunoSEQ multiplex PCR; TCRdb's table is partial and in-frame only. The sample shows 59,000 or so clones, approximately 83% of them seen only once. From germline, CDR1 is MNHEY and CDR2 SVGAGI. This CDR3 has 13 residues. V lost 5 bases to trimming and J lost 6 bases, with 12 bases between them. This chain links TRBV6-5 with TRBJ2-3; D ambiguous. This clonotype was obtained from a female donor in good health and CMV-seronegative. The sequencing input was PBMCs. CDR3 DNA sequence: TGTGCCAGCAGTATCAAGCAACGGGATACGCAGTATTTT. Protein: CASSIKQRDTQYF.